A selection of T cell receptor beta chains follows, all from one sample in a study of cytomegalovirus exposure and HLA in healthy donors. Sequencing used immunoSEQ multiplex PCR; TCRdb keeps in-frame clones, though not all of them. Found here are about 94,000 clones, approximately 80% of them singletons; the top ten hold under 13%. The sequencing sample was made of PBMCs. Source of these receptors: a human donor in good health. CDR3s include the opening cysteine and the closing phenylalanine or tryptophan. The order of the fields is clone size, D gene, J gene, V gene, CDR3 protein, CDR3 DNA. D genes are given only for firm matches. The size field is filled for only some rows; it gives once, few, many or a size class.

size: -; D: -; J: TRBJ2-3; V: TRBV5-6; CDR3: CASSVSPPSTQYF; DNA: TGTGCCAGCAGCGTGTCTCCCCCCTCTACGCAGTATTTT
size: -; D: -; J: TRBJ1-1; V: TRBV21-1; CDR3: CASSKVVQGNTEAFF; DNA: TGTGCCAGCAGCAAAGTGGTCCAGGGGAACACTGAAGCTTTCTTT
size: -; D: TRBD1; J: TRBJ2-5; V: TRBV2; CDR3: CASSVQGALRQETQYF; DNA: TGTGCCAGCAGTGTACAGGGGGCGCTGCGGCAAGAGACCCAGTACTTC
size: -; D: TRBD2; J: TRBJ2-5; V: TRBV4-3; CDR3: CASSQDLRGEETQYF; DNA: TGCGCCAGCAGCCAAGATCTACGGGGGGAAGAGACCCAGTACTTC
size: -; D: -; J: TRBJ1-1; V: TRBV5-1; CDR3: CASSLGPAEGHTEAFF; DNA: TGCGCCAGCAGCTTGGGACCGGCGGAGGGCCACACTGAAGCTTTCTTT
size: -; D: TRBD1; J: TRBJ2-1; V: TRBV5-6; CDR3: CASSSGTVSNEQFF; DNA: TGTGCCAGCAGCTCCGGGACAGTTTCTAATGAGCAGTTCTTC
size: -; D: TRBD1; J: TRBJ1-1; V: TRBV6-5; CDR3: CASSYSKGATEAFF; DNA: TGTGCCAGCAGTTACTCGAAGGGGGCTACTGAAGCTTTCTTT
size: -; D: TRBD1; J: TRBJ2-7; V: TRBV19; CDR3: CASGQGVSYEQYF; DNA: TGTGCCAGTGGGCAGGGGGTCTCCTACGAGCAGTACTTC
size: -; D: -; J: TRBJ1-5; V: TRBV19; CDR3: CASSSPGGGARYQPQHF; DNA: TGTGCCAGTAGCTCTCCCGGCGGGGGCGCAAGGTATCAGCCCCAGCATTTT
size: few; D: TRBD1; J: TRBJ1-1; V: TRBV25-1; CDR3: CASRGTGANTEAFF; DNA: TGTGCCAGCAGGGGGACAGGGGCGAACACTGAAGCTTTCTTT
size: -; D: -; J: TRBJ1-1; V: TRBV30; CDR3: CAWRGRWDTEAFF; DNA: TGTGCCTGGAGGGGGCGGTGGGACACTGAAGCTTTCTTT
size: -; D: -; J: TRBJ1-1; V: TRBV7-2; CDR3: CASSLSVAWNTEAFF; DNA: TGTGCCAGCAGCTTATCGGTAGCCTGGAACACTGAAGCTTTCTTT
size: once; D: -; J: TRBJ2-7; V: TRBV27; CDR3: CASSWQASYEQYF; DNA: TGTGCCAGCAGTTGGCAGGCCTCCTACGAGCAGTACTTC
size: few; D: -; J: TRBJ1-2; V: TRBV6-5; CDR3: CASSYSAGRAGYTF; DNA: TGTGCCAGCAGTTACTCGGCAGGGAGGGCTGGCTACACCTTC
size: -; D: -; J: TRBJ2-7; V: TRBV5-6; CDR3: CASSLEGVSSYEQYF; DNA: TGTGCCAGCAGCTTGGAGGGAGTGAGCTCCTACGAGCAGTACTTC
size: -; D: -; J: TRBJ1-6; V: TRBV4-1; CDR3: CASSQDVAGVNNSPLHF; DNA: TGCGCCAGCAGCCAAGATGTTGCAGGGGTAAATAATTCACCCCTCCACTTT
size: -; D: TRBD2; J: TRBJ2-1; V: TRBV11-2; CDR3: CASSFRQGGLAGYYNEQFF; DNA: TGTGCCAGCAGCTTCAGACAGGGAGGACTAGCGGGGTACTACAATGAGCAGTTCTTC
size: -; D: TRBD1; J: TRBJ1-4; V: TRBV9; CDR3: CASGGGTGGEKLFF; DNA: TGTGCCAGCGGAGGAGGGACAGGGGGGGAAAAACTGTTTTTT
size: -; D: -; J: TRBJ1-4; V: TRBV19; CDR3: CASSMGRKTTNEKLFF; DNA: TGTGCCAGTAGTATGGGCAGAAAGACAACTAATGAAAAACTGTTTTTT
size: few; D: -; J: TRBJ1-5; V: TRBV28; CDR3: CASSLVLRQPQHF; DNA: TGTGCCAGCAGTTTAGTTTTGAGGCAGCCCCAGCATTTT
size: -; D: -; J: TRBJ2-3; V: TRBV15; CDR3: CATLPGGTTDTQYF; DNA: TGTGCCACCCTCCCGGGCGGGACCACAGATACGCAGTATTTT
size: -; D: TRBD1; J: TRBJ1-5; V: TRBV15; CDR3: CATSTLTGFPNQPQHF; DNA: TGTGCCACCAGCACATTGACAGGGTTCCCCAATCAGCCCCAGCATTTT
size: -; D: TRBD2; J: TRBJ2-7; V: TRBV18; CDR3: CASSPRLAGPTKDYEQYF; DNA: TGTGCCAGCTCACCAAGACTAGCGGGACCCACTAAGGACTACGAGCAGTACTTC
size: -; D: TRBD1; J: TRBJ2-2; V: TRBV2; CDR3: CASSIDRVTGELFF; DNA: TGTGCCAGCAGTATTGACAGGGTCACCGGGGAGCTGTTTTTT